This section outlines one T cell receptor (beta chain) sequence together with its context. Antigen specificity is unknown. Some clones are missing from TCRdb's copy, which holds only in-frame ones; the method was immunoSEQ multiplex PCR. The sample records tens of thousands of clones, 90% to 95% being singletons. This sample was taken from a study of graft-versus-host responses after intestinal transplantation. Across the whole study: Multivisceral, liver-intestinal, or isolated intestinal grafts were transplanted into recipients. For around 3 years after anti-thymocyte globulin induction, all recipients took tacrolimus and steroids.

This CDR3 comprises 16 residues. Trimming removed 5 bases at V and 3 bases at J, with 17 bases between. Germline assignment: CDR1 MNHEY and CDR2 SMNVEV (reference sequence). Points from the study as a whole: GvH clones appeared in recipient marrow, some first in ileum or blood.

The chain carries TRBV27 and TRBJ2-1; D not resolved. This receptor was obtained from a human donor who received an intestinal transplant. Sequenced here: unstimulated CD4+ T cells sorted from spleen or lymph node cells, sampled before intestinal transplant. The CDR3 DNA is TGTGCCAGCAGTCCACAAGGAAACAGATACTACAATGAGCAGTTCTTC. It codes for CASSPQGNRYYNEQFF.